This entry concerns a single T cell receptor beta chain. The source of the sample is a study of blood T cell repertoires in COVID-19. TCRdb's copy holds only in-frame clones and misses some; the assay was immunoSEQ multiplex PCR. This table holds 95,000 to 150,000 clones, about 85% found once. The CDR3 contains 14 residues. From germline, CDR1 is MDHEN and CDR2 SYDVKM. Trimming at V came to 3 bases and at J to 4 bases, leaving 4 bases not matched to a gene. This clonotype was obtained from a man in his 60s with acute or convalescent COVID-19. Specimen: peripheral blood. This sequence joins TRBV28 and TRBJ1-2; 8 nucleotides match TRBD1. CDR3 bases: TGTGCCAGCAGTTTTCGACAGGGGATCTATGGCTACACCTTC. It encodes CASSFRQGIYGYTF.